This T cell receptor (beta chain) derives from a study of T cells in Graves' hyperthyroidism and ophthalmopathy. At least ten counts were recorded for this clonotype. Amplified TCR beta CDR3 regions derived from RNA transcripts. A first-round RT-PCR of the TCR CDR3 used the HTBI primer set. TCRdb recomputed calls from the multiplex PCR reads with MiXCR, one row per CDR3 protein. The sample contains under 650,000 distinct CDR3 sequences, 15% to 20% of which appear only once. The CDR3 spans 14 residues. CDR1 and CDR2 (germline): SQVTM, ANQGSEA. The germline V and J ends were trimmed by 4 bases and 0 bases, with 9 bases remaining between them.

The TCR comes from a woman aged 25 to 45 with Graves' hyperthyroidism. The J gene is TRBJ1-4, the V gene TRBV29-1; D call uncertain. Sequencing was done on a sample of blood. CDR3 region: CSVATPPTNEKLFF. The CDR3 region has the DNA TGCAGCGTTGCGACCCCGCCAACTAATGAAAAACTGTTTTTT.